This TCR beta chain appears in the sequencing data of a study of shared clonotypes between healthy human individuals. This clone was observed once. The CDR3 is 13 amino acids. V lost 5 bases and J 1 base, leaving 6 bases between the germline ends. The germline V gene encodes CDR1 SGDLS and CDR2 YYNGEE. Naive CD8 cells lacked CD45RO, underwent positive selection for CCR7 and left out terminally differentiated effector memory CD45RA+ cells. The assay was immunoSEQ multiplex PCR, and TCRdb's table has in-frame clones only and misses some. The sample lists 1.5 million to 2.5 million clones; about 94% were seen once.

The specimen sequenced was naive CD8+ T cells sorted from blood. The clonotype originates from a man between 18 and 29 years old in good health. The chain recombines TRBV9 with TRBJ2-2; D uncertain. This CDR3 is CASRPMNTGELFF. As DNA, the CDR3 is TGTGCCAGCAGGCCCATGAACACCGGGGAGCTGTTTTTT.